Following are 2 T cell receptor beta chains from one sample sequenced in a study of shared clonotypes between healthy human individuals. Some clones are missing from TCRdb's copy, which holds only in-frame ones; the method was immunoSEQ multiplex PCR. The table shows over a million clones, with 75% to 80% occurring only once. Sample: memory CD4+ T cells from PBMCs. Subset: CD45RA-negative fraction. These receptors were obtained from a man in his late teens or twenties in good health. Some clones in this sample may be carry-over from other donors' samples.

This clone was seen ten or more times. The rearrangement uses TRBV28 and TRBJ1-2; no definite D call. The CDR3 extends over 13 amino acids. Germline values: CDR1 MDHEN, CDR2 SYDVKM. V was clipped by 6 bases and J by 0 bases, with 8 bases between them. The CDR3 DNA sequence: TGTGCCAGCAGAAGACCGCCTAACTATGGCTACACCTTC. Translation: CASRRPPNYGYTF.

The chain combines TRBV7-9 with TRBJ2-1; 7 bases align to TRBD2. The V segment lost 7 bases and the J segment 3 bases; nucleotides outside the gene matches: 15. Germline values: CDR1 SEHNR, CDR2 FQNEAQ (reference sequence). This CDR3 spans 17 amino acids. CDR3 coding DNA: TGTGCCAGCACCCTGGCCTCAGGGCTAGCGGTCTACAATGAGCAGTTCTTC. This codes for CASTLASGLAVYNEQFF.